The clone carrying this T cell receptor (beta chain) was seen only a few times. The data belong to a study of blood T cell repertoires in COVID-19. About the research overall: T cells, B-cell-depleted T cells, or PBMCs supplied cDNA or gDNA.

The CDR3 contains 14 residues. CDR1 is MNHEY and CDR2 is SMNVEV in the germline V gene (reference sequence). The junction had 7 bases not matched to a gene; V was cut back by 6 bases and J by 3 bases. Source study methods: Reference gene primer amplification gave nucleated cell count estimates. Profiling relied on immunoSEQ multiplex PCR, and the TCRdb table lists in-frame clones only, not all of them. V, J and clone size reflect that table, while D and trimming were determined from the DNA. Altogether 150,000 or so clones are present, 81% being singletons, with the ten largest covering roughly 11%. This chain links TRBV27 with TRBJ1-2, with 7 nucleotides matching TRBD1. Sequenced input: peripheral blood. The TCR originated in a human donor in a cohort sampled during active COVID-19. Written as DNA, the CDR3 is TGTGCCAGCAGCCCACAGGGGCTCCACTATGGCTACACCTTC. Translated: CASSPQGLHYGYTF.